This T cell receptor beta chain originates from a study of Ad26.COV2.S vaccination and SARS-CoV-2 variants (dated by TCRdb to the early 2020s). Regarding the study in general: Vaccine-arm donors came from COV1001, a multicentre, randomized, double-blind, placebo-controlled phase I-IIa trial of Ad26.COV2.S in healthy adults. Trial participants were randomized into five groups of five: low-dose or high-dose Ad26.COV2.S given once or twice, or placebo on both occasions. The TCR-sequenced set comprised about 30 samples: roughly 19 Ad26.COV2.S vaccine recipients, 5 placebo recipients and 8 SARS-CoV-2 convalescent individuals. Ad26.COV2.S was given intramuscularly at 5x10^10 or 1x10^11 viral particles, as a single shot or as two shots 56 days apart. TCRbeta repertoire sequencing was used to assess the specificity and breadth of SARS-CoV-2-reactive T cell receptors after Ad26.COV2.S vaccination. Throughout the experiments and outcome assessment, investigators stayed blinded to trial group allocation. The research as a whole found: Comparing responses between vaccine doses or regimens was not something the study was powered to do. After vaccination, substantial breadth of spike-specific CD8+ and CD4+ T cell responses was reported. The authors noted that total T cell responses may have been underestimated by the TCR breadth and depth analyses. Ad26.COV2.S recipients had higher spike-specific TCR breadth than placebo recipients (P = 0.0014). Comparable non-spike TCR breadth was observed between vaccine and placebo recipients, consistent with only spike being contained in the vaccine.

The CDR3 holds 15 amino acids from the cysteine to the phenylalanine. Of all the DNA, just the CDR3 is kept, 45 bases in frame from base 1. V ends up 4 bases short and J 0 bases short, with an unmatched junction base count of 7. CDR1 and CDR2 are read off the germline V gene as SQVTM and ANQGSEA. This clone was detected only a few times. The antigen it binds to is not known. Per-base quality was not reported, and no clone a single base away is much larger than it. The treatment or condition label on this specimen signifies: approximately 18 received Ad26.COV2.S at low or high dose, single or two shots; five or six received placebo; per-sample allocation not given. For vaccine and placebo recipients, repertoires were sequenced using samples collected on day 63 after the first injection. Cohort 1b enrolled about two dozen adults aged 18-55 years at a single site in Boston, USA, between 29 July and 7 August 2020. Ad26.COV2.S consisted of a replication-incompetent adenovirus type 26 vector by which a prefusion-stabilized SARS-CoV-2 spike protein from the original Wuhan strain was expressed.

The immunoSEQ Assay was the method used to sequence TCRbeta CDR3 regions. After extraction, genomic DNA underwent amplification by bias-controlled multiplex PCR, followed by high-throughput sequencing. In the authors' own workflow: To quantify the absolute abundance of every unique TCRbeta CDR3 region, sequences were collapsed and filtered. T cell fraction was estimated by normalizing TCRbeta template counts to usable DNA, with usable DNA measured through amplification of reference genes found in all nucleated cells. Repertoire TCRs were annotated as SARS-CoV-2-specific by exact matching of V gene, CDR3 amino acid sequence and J gene to a known reactive TCR set. MIRA supplied the reference SARS-CoV-2 TCR set, which was filtered for enrichment in COVID-19-positive ImmuneCODE repertoires so that public or cross-reactive TCRs were removed. Based on the MIRA antigens, annotated TCRs were further analysed at the level of specific ORF or position within ORF. Depth was the summed frequency of annotated unique rearrangements, while breadth was defined as annotated unique rearrangements over total unique productive rearrangements. Group comparisons of TCR breadth used two-sided Wilcoxon rank-sum tests. The clones in this table, taken by TCRdb from immuneACCESS, are in-frame only. Not every clone is retained; where verified, under half of the shortfall comes from an unresolved V gene, and the cause of the rest is unknown. V, J and clone size are taken as reported in that table, and D and trimming were inferred from the DNA itself. This sample is represented by 300,000 to 400,000 clones; about 86% of them were singletons. The ten largest clones add up to less than 2% of the sample.

The sequencing here drew on peripheral blood, taken in a trial of Ad26.COV2.S vaccine versus placebo. The sequence derives from a person between 18 and 59 years old who received the Ad26.COV2.S COVID-19 vaccine or a placebo. The chain was built from TRBV29-1 and TRBJ2-7, with 9 bases in between that match TRBD1. The DNA sequence follows: TGCAGCGTTGGCGTCAGGGACAGGGACTCCTACGAGCAGTACTTC. It translates as CSVGVRDRDSYEQYF.